Below, 19 T cell receptor beta chains from the same sample are listed, as sequenced in a study of immune characterization of retroperitoneal liposarcoma. MiXCR, run by TCRdb on the PCR reads, gives a single entry per CDR3 protein. The table includes approximately 10,000 distinct CDR3 sequences, 37% detected once. Sequencing was carried out using tumor tissue. Receptors originate from a male donor with retroperitoneal liposarcoma.

The V call is TRBV6-1, the J call TRBJ2-1, with D perhaps matching TRBD1 (6 bases). The V end lost 6 bases, the J end lost 4 bases, and 16 bases lay between the germline ends. The V gene's germline CDR1 is MNHNS and CDR2 SASEGT. The CDR3 is 15 residues long. The CDR3 spells CASRTATGPYNEQFF. The CDR3 bases are TGTGCCAGCAGGACGGCGACAGGTCCTTACAATGAGCAGTTCTTC.

This clonotype has a handful of counts. At one of its ends the junction is not consistent with the germline gene, which may arise from a read error. The gene calls are TRBV4-3 and TRBJ2-1; D is perhaps TRBD2 (6 bases). CDR3 length: 15 residues. The V gene's germline CDR1 is LGHNA and CDR2 YSLEER. CDR3 amino acids: CASSQQRRASDERFF. CDR3 sequence (DNA): TGCGCCAGCAGCCAACAGAGGCGGGCTAGCGATGAGCGGTTCTTC.

This clonotype was seen at least ten times. The chain recombines TRBV12-3 or TRBV12-4 with TRBJ2-1; D might be TRBD2 (5 bases). The CDR3 is 14 residues long. V was pared by 6 bases and J by 10 bases, with 19 bases between. CDR3 DNA: TGTGCCAGCAGCGTGGCTGGACTCTCCTACGAGCAGTTCTTC. This translates into CASSVAGLSYEQFF.

The chain is built from TRBV7-1 and TRBJ2-1; TRBD1 agrees at 7 bases. TRBV7-1 is classed as an ORF, of uncertain function. The CDR3 spans 14 residues. CDR3 bases: TGTGTACTGACAGGGTTGGGGATTAGGGATGAGCAGTTCTTC. Translating it yields CVLTGLGIRDEQFF.

This clonotype was observed a few times. The chain carries TRBV27 and TRBJ2-5; TRBD2 is a possible D gene (5 bases). The V end was cut by 6 bases, the J end by 4 bases, with 18 bases between. The germline gives CDR1 MNHEY, CDR2 SMNVEV (reference sequence). CDR3 length: 15 residues. CDR3 DNA sequence: TGTGCCAGCAGGCCAACTAGGGCAACCGGAGAGACCCAGTACTTC. Amino acids: CASRPTRATGETQYF.

With respect to this clonotype: A clone one base away is much larger, so this may be a read error. This likely comes from a read error, as the CDR3 has no conserved phenylalanine or tryptophan at its end. The CDR3: CASSAGDTAYNEQYL. The DNA for the CDR3 is TGTGCCAGCAGCGCCGGGGACACGGCCTACAATGAGCAGTACTTA. The gene calls are TRBV7-2 and TRBJ2-1; perhaps TRBD1 as D (6 bases). The J call may be incorrect, as the DNA end agrees better with TRBJ2-7. This CDR3 has 15 residues. Germline loops: CDR1 SGHTA, CDR2 FQGNSA.

The rearrangement uses TRBV27 and TRBJ2-7, with 8 bases aligning to TRBD1. Germline CDR1 reads MNHEY; CDR2 reads SMNVEV (reference sequence). The V and J ends lost 3 bases and 1 base, in that order; junction bases with no gene match: 11. The CDR3 has 17 residues. CDR3 sequence (DNA): TGTGCCAGCAGTTTTCAGGCAGGGACAGGAATTTCCTACGAGCAGTACTTC. Translated: CASSFQAGTGISYEQYF.

This clonotype has a handful of counts. The V call is TRBV7-9, the J call TRBJ2-3, with 11 bases identical to TRBD2. V trimming: 3 bases; J trimming: 5 bases; junction bases outside the gene matches: 1. CDR1 SEHNR and CDR2 FQNEAQ come from the germline V gene (reference sequence). The CDR3 has 14 residues. The CDR3 DNA sequence: TGTGCCAGCAGCTTGACTAGCGGGAAAGATACGCAGTATTTT. The encoded protein is CASSLTSGKDTQYF.

The rearrangement uses TRBV7-3 and TRBJ2-1, with 8 bases that match TRBD2. The CDR3 is 14 amino acids. The junction had 13 bases not matched to a gene; V was cut back by 5 bases and J by 13 bases. Germline V gives CDR1 SGHTA, CDR2 FQGTGA. The CDR3 sequence is CASSPGTSLETQFF. The DNA for the CDR3 is TGTGCCAGCAGCCCCGGGACTAGTCTTGAGACCCAGTTCTTC.

The rearrangement links TRBV7-2 to TRBJ2-1; TRBD2 agrees at 11 bases. The better agreement between TRBJ2-7 and the DNA end casts doubt on the J call. CDR3 length: 15 residues. Germline-derived CDR1 and CDR2 are SGHTA and FQGNSA. Here the CDR3 reads CASSSPGLAVYEQYF. In DNA, the CDR3 is TGTGCCAGCAGTTCTCCGGGACTAGCGGTATACGAGCAGTACTTC.

This chain's CDR3 is CASSHRPPTSTDTQYF. The CDR3 DNA sequence: TGTGCCAGCAGTCACCGACCGCCAACCAGCACAGATACGCAGTATTTT. The chain recombines TRBV7-6 with TRBJ2-3, with D hard to call. V was clipped by 6 bases and J by 0 bases, with 16 bases between them. CDR1 is SGHVS, CDR2 FNYEAQ, per germline. The CDR3 covers 16 residues.

This clonotype was observed a handful of times. The chain combines TRBV6-1 with TRBJ1-4; 7 bases match TRBD1. V shed 7 bases, J shed 6 bases, and the junction held 8 bases outside the gene matches. The CDR3 totals 14 residues. Looked up from germline, CDR1 is MNHNS and CDR2 is SASEGT. The CDR3 loop reads CASTGNTGDEKLFF. The CDR3, as DNA: TGTGCCAGCACTGGCAACACAGGGGATGAAAAACTGTTTTTT.

The chain joins TRBV6-1 to TRBJ2-1; 12 positions match TRBD2. The J segment lost 7 bases and the V segment lost 7 bases, leaving 14 bases of the junction unmatched. The CDR3 sequence is 17 residues long. Germline values: CDR1 MNHNS, CDR2 SASEGT. CDR3 sequence reads: CASTTKRGTSGFNEQFF. DNA of the CDR3: TGTGCCAGCACAACCAAGCGCGGGACTAGCGGGTTTAATGAGCAGTTCTTC.

In this sample, this clonotype turned up many times. The chain is built from TRBV6-1 and TRBJ2-1, with no clear D. From germline, CDR1 is MNHNS and CDR2 SASEGT. This CDR3 contains 15 residues. Trimming took off 5 bases at V and 7 bases at J, with 18 bases between the two ends. The CDR3 nucleotides are TGTGCCAGCAGTCAGGCTACATACCGGCTTAATGAGCAGTTCTTC. It translates to CASSQATYRLNEQFF.

The V call is TRBV7-9, the J call TRBJ1-2; D is possibly TRBD1 (5 bases). This CDR3 is 16 amino acids long. Between the trimmed V and J ends, which lost 4 bases and 3 bases, there was a span of 18 bases. Germline V gene lookup returns CDR1 SEHNR and CDR2 FQNEAQ (reference sequence). In DNA form, the CDR3 reads TGTGCCAGCAGCTCATATTCACAGGTAGAGGACTATGGCTACACCTTC. It is translated as CASSSYSQVEDYGYTF.

This clonotype was counted only a few times. The CDR3 region is CASREYPGTGSDTQYF. CDR3 in DNA: TGTGCCAGCAGGGAATACCCCGGGACAGGGAGTGATACGCAGTATTTT. This sequence joins TRBV6-1 and TRBJ2-3; 9 bases fit TRBD1. The CDR3 runs 16 residues. Germline assignment: CDR1 MNHNS and CDR2 SASEGT. V lost 6 bases to trimming and J lost 6 bases; unmatched junction nucleotides: 13.

DNA of the CDR3: TGTGCCAGCAGCCGCAGGTTCAATCAGCCCCAGCATTTT. Translated, it gives CASSRRFNQPQHF. This chain links TRBV12-3 or TRBV12-4 with TRBJ1-5; D uncertain. CDR3 length: 13 residues. Trimming stripped 6 bases from V and 3 bases from J, with 9 bases between.

The chain uses TRBV6-6 and TRBJ1-2; D possibly corresponds to TRBD1 (5 bases). CDR3 length: 15 residues. Deletions cut 2 bases from V and 3 bases from J, with 13 bases between. CDR1 and CDR2 from the germline V gene are MNHNY and SVGAGI (reference sequence). The CDR3: CASSYPTGTDYGYTF. The CDR3 nucleotides read TGTGCCAGCAGTTACCCCACCGGGACGGACTATGGCTACACCTTC.

This clonotype was recorded many times. This chain links TRBV12-3 or TRBV12-4 with TRBJ2-1; D unclear. This CDR3 region has 12 residues. The V end lost 1 base, the J end lost 10 bases, and 8 bases lay between the germline ends. In DNA, the CDR3 is TGTGCCAGCAGTTTAGACGGGTACGAGCAGTTCTTC. It is translated as CASSLDGYEQFF.